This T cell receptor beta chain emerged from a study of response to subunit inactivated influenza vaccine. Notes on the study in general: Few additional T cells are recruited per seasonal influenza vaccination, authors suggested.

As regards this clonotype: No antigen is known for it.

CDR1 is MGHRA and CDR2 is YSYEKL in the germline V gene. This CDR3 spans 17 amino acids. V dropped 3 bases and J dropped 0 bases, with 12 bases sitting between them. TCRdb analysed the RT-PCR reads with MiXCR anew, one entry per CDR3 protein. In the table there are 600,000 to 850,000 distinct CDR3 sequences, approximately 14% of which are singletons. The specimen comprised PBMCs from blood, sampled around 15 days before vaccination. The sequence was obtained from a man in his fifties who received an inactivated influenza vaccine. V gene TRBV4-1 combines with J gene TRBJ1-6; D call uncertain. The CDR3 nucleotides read TGCGCCAGCAGCCATGGACTTTTGAGCTCCTATAATTCACCCCTCCACTTT. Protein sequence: CASSHGLLSSYNSPLHF.